This T cell receptor (beta chain) derives from a study of graft-versus-host responses after intestinal transplantation. At the level of the study: Each recipient received anti-thymocyte globulin induction, then tacrolimus and steroids for about 3 years.

Sequencing was performed with immunoSEQ multiplex PCR; in TCRdb, only in-frame clones are kept and a portion is missing. Of 150,000 or so clones listed, around 90% were seen once; the top ten hold roughly 0.19%. With regard to this clone: Antigen: not known.

Germline V lookup: CDR1 SGHRS, CDR2 YFSETQ. The ends were cut back, 0 bases at V and 0 bases at J, with 4 bases in the middle. The CDR3 has 14 amino acids. The sequence was obtained from a human donor who received an intestinal transplant. This chain uses TRBV5-1 with TRBJ2-1, with unresolved D. The specimen comprised unstimulated CD4+ T cells sorted from spleen or lymph node cells, sampled before intestinal transplant. CDR3 residues: CASSLESSYNEQFF. CDR3 coding DNA: TGCGCCAGCAGCTTGGAGAGCTCCTACAATGAGCAGTTCTTC.